The subject of this entry is one TCR beta chain. As the sequencing template, cDNA was produced by extracting RNA and reverse transcribing it. Assay used: immunoSEQ multiplex PCR; TCRdb lists only in-frame clones, some missing. The sample lists 140,000 to 150,000 clones; about three fifths were seen once. The data stem from a study of CD8+ T cells in alopecia areata. Sequenced material: CD8+ T cells sorted from blood. The clonotype was recovered from a human donor in good health.

The CDR3 DNA sequence: TGTGCCAGCAGCCCTGCGGGAGGGTGGTACGAGCAGTACTTC. Protein sequence: CASSPAGGWYEQYF. The rearrangement joins TRBV28 to TRBJ2-7; 9 nucleotides match TRBD2. V was clipped by 6 bases and J by 4 bases; unmatched bases: 7. The CDR3 contains 14 residues. Germline CDR1 reads MDHEN; CDR2 reads SYDVKM.